The T cell receptor beta chain described here comes from a study of blood T cell repertoires in COVID-19. Overall study: Spain, Italy and the United States supplied samples that represented acute and convalescent COVID-19. T cells, B-cell-depleted T cells, or PBMCs supplied cDNA or gDNA.

Across about 22 US areas, participants ranged in age from roughly 18 to 95 years. Donors were grouped by their self-reported clinical history. This table comes from immunoSEQ multiplex PCR, and its TCRdb copy is limited to in-frame clones, with some not included. The repertoire holds approximately 260,000 clones, around 90% seen once, with about 6% in the top ten. This CDR3 has 13 amino acids. Germline V CDR1 and CDR2: WNHNN, SYGVQD (reference sequence). V lost 0 bases and J 7 bases, leaving 7 bases between the germline ends. The TCR sequence derives from a woman in her 30s with acute COVID-19. This chain links TRBV10-1 with TRBJ2-1; D is perhaps TRBD1 (6 bases). The sample was PBMCs or T cells enriched from blood (not recorded which). The CDR3 DNA reads as TGCGCCAGCAGTGAGTCAGGGGGTAATGAGCAGTTCTTC. This translates into CASSESGGNEQFF.